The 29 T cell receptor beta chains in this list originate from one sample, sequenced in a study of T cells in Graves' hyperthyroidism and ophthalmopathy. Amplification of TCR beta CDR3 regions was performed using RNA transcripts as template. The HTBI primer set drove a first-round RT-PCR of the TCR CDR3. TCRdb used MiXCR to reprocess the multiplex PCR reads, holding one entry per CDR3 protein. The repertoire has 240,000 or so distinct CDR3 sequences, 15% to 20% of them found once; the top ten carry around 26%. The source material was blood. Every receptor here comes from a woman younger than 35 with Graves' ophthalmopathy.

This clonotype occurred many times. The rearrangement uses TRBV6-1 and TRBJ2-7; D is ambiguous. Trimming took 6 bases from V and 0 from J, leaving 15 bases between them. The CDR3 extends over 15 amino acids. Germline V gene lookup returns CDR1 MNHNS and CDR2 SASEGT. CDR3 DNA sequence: TGTGCCAGCAGCTCTACCGGGTTCATCTCCTACGAGCAGTACTTC. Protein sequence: CASSSTGFISYEQYF.

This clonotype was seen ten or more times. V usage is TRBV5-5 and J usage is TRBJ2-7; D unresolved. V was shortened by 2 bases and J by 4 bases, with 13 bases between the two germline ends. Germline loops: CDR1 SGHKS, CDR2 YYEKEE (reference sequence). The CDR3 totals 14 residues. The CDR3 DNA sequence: TGTGCCAGCAGCTTCTCGACGGAGTTTTACGAGCAGTACTTC. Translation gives CASSFSTEFYEQYF.

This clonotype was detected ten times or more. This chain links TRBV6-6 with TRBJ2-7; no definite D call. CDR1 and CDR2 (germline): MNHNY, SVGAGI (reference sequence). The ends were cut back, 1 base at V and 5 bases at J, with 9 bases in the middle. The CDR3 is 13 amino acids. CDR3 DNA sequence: TGTGCCAGCAGTTACTACCCACCGAACGAGCAGTACTTC. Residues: CASSYYPPNEQYF.

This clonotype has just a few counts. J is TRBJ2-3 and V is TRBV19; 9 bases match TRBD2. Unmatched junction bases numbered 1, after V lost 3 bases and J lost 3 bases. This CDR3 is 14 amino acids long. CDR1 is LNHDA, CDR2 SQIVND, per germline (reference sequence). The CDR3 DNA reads TGTGCCAGTAGTATGCGGGAGGGTACAGATACGCAGTATTTT. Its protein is CASSMREGTDTQYF.

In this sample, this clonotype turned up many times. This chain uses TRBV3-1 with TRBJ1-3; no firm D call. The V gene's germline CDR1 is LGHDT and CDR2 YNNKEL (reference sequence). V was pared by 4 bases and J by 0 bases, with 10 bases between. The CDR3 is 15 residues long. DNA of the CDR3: TGTGCCAGCAGCCCACATCACGTCTCTGGAAACACCATATATTTT. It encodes CASSPHHVSGNTIYF.

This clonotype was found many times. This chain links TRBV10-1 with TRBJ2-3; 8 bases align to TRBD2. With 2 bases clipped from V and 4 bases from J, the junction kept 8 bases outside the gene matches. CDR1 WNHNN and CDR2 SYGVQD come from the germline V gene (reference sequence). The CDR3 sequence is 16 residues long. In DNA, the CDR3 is TGCGCCAGCAGTGAGCAGTCGGGAGGGCTCGCAGATACGCAGTATTTT. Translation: CASSEQSGGLADTQYF.

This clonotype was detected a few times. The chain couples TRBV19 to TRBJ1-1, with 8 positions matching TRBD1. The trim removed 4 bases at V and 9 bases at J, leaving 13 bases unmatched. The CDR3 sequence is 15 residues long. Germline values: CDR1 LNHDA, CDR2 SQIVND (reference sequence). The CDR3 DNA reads TGTGCCAGTAGTAGCAGGACAGGGACAACTGCACAAGCTTTCTTT. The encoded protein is CASSSRTGTTAQAFF.

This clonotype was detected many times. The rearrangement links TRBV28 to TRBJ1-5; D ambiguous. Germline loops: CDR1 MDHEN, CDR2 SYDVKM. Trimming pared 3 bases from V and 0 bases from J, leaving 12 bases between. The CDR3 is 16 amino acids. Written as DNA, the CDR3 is TGTGCCAGCAGTTTTCACGGTTGGTATAGCAATCAGCCCCAGCATTTT. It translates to CASSFHGWYSNQPQHF. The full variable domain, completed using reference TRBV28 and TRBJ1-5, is DVKVTQSSRYLVKRTGEKVFLECVQDMDHENMFWYRQDPGLGLRLIYFSYDVKMKEKGDIPEGYSVSREKKERFSLILESASTNQTSMYLCASSFHGWYSNQPQHFGDGTRLSIL.

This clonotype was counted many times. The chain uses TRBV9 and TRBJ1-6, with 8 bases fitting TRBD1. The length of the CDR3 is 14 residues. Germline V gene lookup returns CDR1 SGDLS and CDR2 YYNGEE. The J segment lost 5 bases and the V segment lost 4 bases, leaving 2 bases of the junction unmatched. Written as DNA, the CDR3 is TGTGCCAGCAGCCACAGGGGGGATAATTCACCCCTCCACTTT. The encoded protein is CASSHRGDNSPLHF.

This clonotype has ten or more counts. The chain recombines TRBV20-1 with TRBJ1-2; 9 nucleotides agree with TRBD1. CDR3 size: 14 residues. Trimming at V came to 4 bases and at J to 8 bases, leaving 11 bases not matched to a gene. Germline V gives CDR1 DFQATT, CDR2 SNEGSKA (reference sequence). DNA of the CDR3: TGCAGTGCTAACGGACAGGGGAACGAGGGCGGCTACACCTTC. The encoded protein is CSANGQGNEGGYTF.

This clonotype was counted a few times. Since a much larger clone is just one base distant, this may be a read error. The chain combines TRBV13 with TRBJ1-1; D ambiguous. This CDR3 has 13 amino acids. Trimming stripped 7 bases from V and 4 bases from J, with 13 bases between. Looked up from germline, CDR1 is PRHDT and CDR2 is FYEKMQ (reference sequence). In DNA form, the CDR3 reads TGTGCCAGCAACTCGGGCATGGCCACTGAAGCTTTCTTT. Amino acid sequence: CASNSGMATEAFF.

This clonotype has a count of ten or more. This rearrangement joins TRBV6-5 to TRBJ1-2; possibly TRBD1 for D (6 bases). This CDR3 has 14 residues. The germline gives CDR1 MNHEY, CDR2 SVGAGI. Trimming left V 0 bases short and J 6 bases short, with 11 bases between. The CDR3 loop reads CASSYSTGLDGYTF. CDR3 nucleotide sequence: TGTGCCAGCAGTTACTCCACAGGGCTGGATGGCTACACCTTC.

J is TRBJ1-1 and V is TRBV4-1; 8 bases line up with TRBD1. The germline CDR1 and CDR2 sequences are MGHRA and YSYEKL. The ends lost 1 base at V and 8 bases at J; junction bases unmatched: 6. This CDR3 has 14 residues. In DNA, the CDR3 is TGCGCCAGCAGCCAAGTGCCCGGGGACAGGGAAGCTTTCTTT. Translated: CASSQVPGDREAFF.

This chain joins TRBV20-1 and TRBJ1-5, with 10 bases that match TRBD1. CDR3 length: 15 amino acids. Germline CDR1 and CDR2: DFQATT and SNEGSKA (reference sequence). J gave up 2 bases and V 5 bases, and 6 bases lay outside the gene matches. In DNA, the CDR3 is TGCAGTGCTTCTCGTGGACAGGGGGGCAATCAGCCCCAGCATTTT. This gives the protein CSASRGQGGNQPQHF.

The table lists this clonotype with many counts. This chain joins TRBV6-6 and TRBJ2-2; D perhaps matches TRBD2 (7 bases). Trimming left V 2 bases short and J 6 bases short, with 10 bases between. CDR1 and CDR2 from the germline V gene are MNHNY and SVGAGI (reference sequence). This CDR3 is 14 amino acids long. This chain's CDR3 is CASSYQGRAGELFF. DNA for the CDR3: TGTGCCAGCAGTTACCAGGGGAGGGCCGGGGAGCTGTTTTTT.

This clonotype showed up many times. CDR3 nucleotides: TGTGCCAGCAGCTTAGACCCCTGGGCGGGGAGCTCCTACAATGAGCAGTTCTTC. Protein sequence: CASSLDPWAGSSYNEQFF. The chain combines TRBV7-9 with TRBJ2-1, with TRBD2 as a possible D gene (6 bases). Germline V gene data show CDR1 as SEHNR and CDR2 as FQNEAQ (reference sequence). The CDR3 is made up of 18 amino acids. Deletions cut 1 base from V and 0 bases from J, with 16 bases between.

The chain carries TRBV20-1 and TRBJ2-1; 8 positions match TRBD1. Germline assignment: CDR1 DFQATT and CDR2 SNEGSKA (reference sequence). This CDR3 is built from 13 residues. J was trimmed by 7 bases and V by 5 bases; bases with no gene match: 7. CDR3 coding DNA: TGCAGTGCTTGGACAGGGATAGGGAATGAGCAGTTCTTC. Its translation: CSAWTGIGNEQFF.

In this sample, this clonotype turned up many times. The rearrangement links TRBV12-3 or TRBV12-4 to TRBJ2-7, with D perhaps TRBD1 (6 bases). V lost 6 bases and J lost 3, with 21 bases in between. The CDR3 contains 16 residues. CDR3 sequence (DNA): TGTGCCAGCAGCCCCCCGTATCCGGGCAGGGGCTACGAGCAGTACTTC. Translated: CASSPPYPGRGYEQYF.

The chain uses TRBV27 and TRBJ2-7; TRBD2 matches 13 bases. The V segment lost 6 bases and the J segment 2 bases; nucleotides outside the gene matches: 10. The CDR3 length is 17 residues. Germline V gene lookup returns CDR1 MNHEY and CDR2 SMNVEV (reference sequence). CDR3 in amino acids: CASRRQGLAGRPYEQYF. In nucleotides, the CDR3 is TGTGCCAGCAGGCGGCAGGGACTAGCGGGGCGACCCTACGAGCAGTACTTC.

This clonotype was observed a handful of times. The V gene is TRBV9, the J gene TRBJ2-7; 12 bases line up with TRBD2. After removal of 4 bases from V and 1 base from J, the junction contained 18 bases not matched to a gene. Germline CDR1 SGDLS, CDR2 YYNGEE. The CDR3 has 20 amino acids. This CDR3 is CASSPTALGLAGGKSYEQYF. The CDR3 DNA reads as TGTGCCAGCAGCCCCACGGCCCTAGGGCTAGCGGGAGGGAAGTCCTACGAGCAGTACTTC.

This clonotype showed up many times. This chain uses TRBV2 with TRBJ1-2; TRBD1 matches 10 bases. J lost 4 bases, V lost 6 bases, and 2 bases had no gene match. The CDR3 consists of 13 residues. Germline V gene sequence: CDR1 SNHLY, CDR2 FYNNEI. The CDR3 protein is CASRGDRGYGYTF. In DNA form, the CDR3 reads TGTGCCAGCAGGGGGGACAGGGGCTATGGCTACACCTTC.

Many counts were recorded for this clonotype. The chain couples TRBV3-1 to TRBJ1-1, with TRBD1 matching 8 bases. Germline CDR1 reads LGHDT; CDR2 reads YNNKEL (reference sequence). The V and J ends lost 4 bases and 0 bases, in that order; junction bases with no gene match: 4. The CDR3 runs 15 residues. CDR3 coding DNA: TGTGCCAGCAGCCTCCGGGACAGGCTGAACACTGAAGCTTTCTTT. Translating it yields CASSLRDRLNTEAFF. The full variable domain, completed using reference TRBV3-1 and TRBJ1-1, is DTAVSQTPKYLVTQMGNDKSIKCEQNLGHDTMYWYKQDSKKFLKIMFSYNNKELIINETVPNRFSPKSPDKAHLNLHINSLELGDSAVYFCASSLRDRLNTEAFFGQGTRLTVV.

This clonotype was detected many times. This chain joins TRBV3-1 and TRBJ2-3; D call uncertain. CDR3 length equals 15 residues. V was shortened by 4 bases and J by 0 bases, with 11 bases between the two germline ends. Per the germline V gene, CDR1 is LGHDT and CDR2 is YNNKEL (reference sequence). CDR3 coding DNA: TGTGCCAGCAGCCTTAGGACGGGTAGCACAGATACGCAGTATTTT. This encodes CASSLRTGSTDTQYF.

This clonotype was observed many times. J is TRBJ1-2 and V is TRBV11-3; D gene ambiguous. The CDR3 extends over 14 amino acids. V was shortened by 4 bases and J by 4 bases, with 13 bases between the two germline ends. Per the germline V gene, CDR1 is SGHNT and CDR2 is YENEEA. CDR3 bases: TGTGCCAGCAGCTCAAGGGTGGTTGGCTATGGCTACACCTTC. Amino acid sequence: CASSSRVVGYGYTF.

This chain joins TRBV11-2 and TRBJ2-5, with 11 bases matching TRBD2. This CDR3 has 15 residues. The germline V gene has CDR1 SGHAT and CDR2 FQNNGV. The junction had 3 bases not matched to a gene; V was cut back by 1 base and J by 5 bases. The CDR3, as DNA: TGTGCCAGCAGCTTAGTAGCGGGGGGGAGGGAGACCCAGTACTTC. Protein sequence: CASSLVAGGRETQYF.

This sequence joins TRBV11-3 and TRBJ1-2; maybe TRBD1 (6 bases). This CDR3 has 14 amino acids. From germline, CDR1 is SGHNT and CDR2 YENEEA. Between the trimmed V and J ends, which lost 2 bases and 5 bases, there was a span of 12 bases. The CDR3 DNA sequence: TGTGCCAGCAGCTTAACAGGGCTCCCTTATGGCTACACCTTC. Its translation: CASSLTGLPYGYTF.

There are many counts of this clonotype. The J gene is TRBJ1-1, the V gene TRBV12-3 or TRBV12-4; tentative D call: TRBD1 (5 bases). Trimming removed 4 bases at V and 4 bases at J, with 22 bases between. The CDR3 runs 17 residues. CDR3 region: CASSSLRGMSAVTEAFF. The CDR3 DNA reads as TGTGCCAGCAGTTCGCTAAGGGGAATGTCGGCCGTCACTGAAGCTTTCTTT.

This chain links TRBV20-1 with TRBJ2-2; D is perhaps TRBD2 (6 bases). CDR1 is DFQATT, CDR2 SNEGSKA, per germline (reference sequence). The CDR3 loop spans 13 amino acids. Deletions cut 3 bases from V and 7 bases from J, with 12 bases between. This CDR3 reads CSASGGNFGELFF. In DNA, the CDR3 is TGCAGTGCTAGCGGCGGGAACTTCGGGGAGCTGTTTTTT.

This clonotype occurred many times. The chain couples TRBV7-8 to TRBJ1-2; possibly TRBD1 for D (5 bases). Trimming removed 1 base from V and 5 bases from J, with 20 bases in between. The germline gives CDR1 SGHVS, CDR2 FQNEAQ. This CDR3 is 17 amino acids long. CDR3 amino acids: CASSLDLTAAPSYGYTF. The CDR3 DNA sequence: TGTGCCAGCAGCTTAGATTTGACAGCGGCCCCTTCATATGGCTACACCTTC.